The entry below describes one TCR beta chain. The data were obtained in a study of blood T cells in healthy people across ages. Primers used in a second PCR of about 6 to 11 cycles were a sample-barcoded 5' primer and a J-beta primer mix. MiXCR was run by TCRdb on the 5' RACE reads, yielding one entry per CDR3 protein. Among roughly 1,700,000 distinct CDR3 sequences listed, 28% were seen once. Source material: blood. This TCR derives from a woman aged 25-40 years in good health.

CDR3 sequence (DNA): TGTGCCAGCATTCGGGCTAGCGGGGGATTAAATACGCAGTATTTT. Its translation: CASIRASGGLNTQYF. This chain connects TRBV2 to TRBJ2-3; TRBD2 matches 10 bases. The CDR3 runs 15 residues. Looked up from germline, CDR1 is SNHLY and CDR2 is FYNNEI. With 7 bases clipped from V and 7 bases from J, the junction kept 11 bases outside the gene matches.